A single sample gave rise to the 6 T cell receptor beta chains below, sequenced in a study of T cell responses to AZD1222 COVID-19 vaccine. Some clones are missing from TCRdb's copy, which holds only in-frame ones; the method was immunoSEQ multiplex PCR. The repertoire includes 150,000 to 200,000 clones, more than 75% of them detected once, and roughly a quarter sits in the top ten. The sample in question was peripheral blood, obtained 28 days after the second AZD1222 dose. The receptors here all came from an adult who received the AZD1222 COVID-19 vaccine.

The chain has TRBV2 and TRBJ2-3; D may be TRBD2 (7 bases). Germline-derived CDR1 and CDR2 are SNHLY and FYNNEI. Trimming left V 3 bases short and J 4 bases short, with 14 bases between. The CDR3 runs to 15 residues. The CDR3 region is CASSDGGPRADTQYF. The DNA of the CDR3 is TGTGCCAGCAGTGACGGGGGGCCGAGGGCAGATACGCAGTATTTT. The variable domain in full, with the rest retrieved from reference TRBV2 and TRBJ2-3, is EPEVTQTPSHQVTQMGQEVILRCVPISNHLYFYWYRQILGQKVEFLVSFYNNEISEKSEIFDDQFSVERPDGSNFTLKIRSTKLEDSAMYFCASSDGGPRADTQYFGPGTRLTVL.

This clone was observed a few times. This chain connects TRBV11-2 to TRBJ2-1; no definite D call. From germline, CDR1 is SGHAT and CDR2 FQNNGV. This CDR3 is built from 15 residues. V lost 5 bases and J 7 bases, leaving 18 bases between the germline ends. CDR3 nucleotide sequence: TGTGCCAGCAGCCCTCGGGCCCTGGTGGCGAATGAGCAGTTCTTC. It yields the protein CASSPRALVANEQFF.

This clone occurred once. The chain has TRBV7-8 and TRBJ2-3; 9 nucleotides line up with TRBD1. This CDR3 contains 14 residues. Looked up from germline, CDR1 is SGHVS and CDR2 is FQNEAQ. Trimming at V came to 1 base and at J to 4 bases, leaving 0 bases not matched to a gene. CDR3 DNA sequence: TGTGCCAGCAGCTTAGGGGACAGGGCAGATACGCAGTATTTT. This gives the protein CASSLGDRADTQYF.

The chain combines TRBV27 with TRBJ1-5; D ambiguous. The CDR3 covers 16 residues. The ends were cut back, 3 bases at V and 2 bases at J, with 14 bases in the middle. Germline assignment: CDR1 MNHEY and CDR2 SMNVEV (reference sequence). In nucleotides, the CDR3 is TGTGCCAGCAGTTTCGATGGTAGGGAGCGCAATCAGCCCCAGCATTTT. This gives the protein CASSFDGRERNQPQHF.

This sequence joins TRBV27 and TRBJ2-1; 10 bases match TRBD2. The CDR3 has 16 amino acids. Germline lookup yields CDR1 MNHEY and CDR2 SMNVEV (reference sequence). Losses at the gene ends were 8 bases for V and 0 bases for J; bases not matched to a gene: 7. This CDR3 is CASDKLAGASYNEQFF. The DNA for the CDR3 is TGTGCCAGCGACAAGCTAGCGGGGGCCTCCTACAATGAGCAGTTCTTC.

The rearrangement links TRBV3-1 (or the pseudogene TRBV3-2) to TRBJ2-1; a possible D gene is TRBD2 (5 bases). Germline V CDR1 and CDR2: LGHDT, YNNKEL (reference sequence). This CDR3 has 11 residues. Trimming removed 6 bases from V and 9 bases from J, with 9 bases in between. The CDR3 reads CASREGGEQFF. DNA for the CDR3: TGTGCCAGCAGAGAAGGAGGTGAGCAGTTCTTC.